This TCR beta chain was identified in a study of T cell repertoires in cytomegalovirus infection. In the study overall: HLA-B-restricted CMV epitopes that are well studied, plus recently identified HLA-C-restricted ones, were used by the study. Public signatures in TCR beta pointed to CMV infection and matching HLA type. Study outcomes and limitations: The study found HLA-C-restricted CMV-specific TCR beta clonotypes dominating the ex vivo response.

Trimming cost V 5 bases and J 7 bases; bases outside gene matches: 7. CDR1 SGHVS and CDR2 FNYEAQ come from the germline V gene. The CDR3 has 15 residues. MiXCR, run by TCRdb on the reads, gives a single entry per CDR3 protein. The sample carries 110,000 or so distinct CDR3 sequences, 30% recorded once. Comment on this clonotype: Its antigen is unidentified.

The chain recombines TRBV7-6 with TRBJ1-6; TRBD1 matches 8 bases. The TCR sequence derives from a human donor in good health (CMV status not recorded). Some clones in this sample may be carry-over from other donors' samples. The sequencing used CD8+ T cells from cultured PBMCs, collected from culture after CMV antigen stimulation. The CDR3, as DNA: TGTGCCAGCAGCCGGACAGGGCCTGGCAATTCACCCCTCCACTTT. The encoded protein is CASSRTGPGNSPLHF.